These T cell receptor beta chains were read from a single sample in a study of control samples from healthy donors and cancer patients. Measured with immunoSEQ multiplex PCR; TCRdb has only the in-frame clones, and not every one. The sample shows some 140,000 clones, about 94% of them seen only once. The sample taken for sequencing was blood. These receptors all come from a man aged 35 to 55 in good health. Both conserved end residues are part of each CDR3. D genes are given only for firm matches. Expanded clones get a size class; other rows say once, few or many, or leave the size out.

DNA,CDR3,J,length,size,V,D
TGTGCCAGCAGCTTAAGGGGGCGGACAGCAGCCTTTAACTATGGCTACACCTTC,CASSLRGRTAAFNYGYTF,TRBJ1-2,18,-,TRBV7-2,TRBD1
TGTGCCAGCTCACCGGGTAGACAGGCGATCTCTGGAAACACCATATATTTT,CASSPGRQAISGNTIYF,TRBJ1-3,17,-,TRBV18,-
TGTGCCAGCAGCTTAATCATCGAGGCAGATACGCAGTATTTT,CASSLIIEADTQYF,TRBJ2-3,14,-,TRBV7-2,-
TGTGCCACCAGTACGACGGACAGGGCCTCCTACAATGAGCAGTTCTTC,CATSTTDRASYNEQFF,TRBJ2-1,16,-,TRBV24-1,TRBD1
TGTGCCACCAGCAGAGGGGGTTTGGGAAATCAGCCCCAGCATTTT,CATSRGGLGNQPQHF,TRBJ1-5,15,once,TRBV15,-
TGTGCCAGCAGCCATAAGGGCGGGGAGCTGTTTTTT,CASSHKGGELFF,TRBJ2-2,12,-,TRBV6-2/TRBV6-3,-
TGTGCCAGCTCACAGGACGGGACAATAGCTAACTATGGCTACACCTTC,CASSQDGTIANYGYTF,TRBJ1-2,16,-,TRBV18,-
TGTGCCAGCAGCACACGGGGGCGCACTGAAGCTTTCTTT,CASSTRGRTEAFF,TRBJ1-1,13,once,TRBV12-3/TRBV12-4,-
TGTGCCAGCTCCCGTATCAGGTGGGGGGCCATTACTGAAGCTTTCTTT,CASSRIRWGAITEAFF,TRBJ1-1,16,-,TRBV28,-
TGTGCTAGTGGTTTGGGCAAAGAGTTGAATGAGCAGTTCTTC,CASGLGKELNEQFF,TRBJ2-1,14,-,TRBV12-5,-
TGTGCCAGTAGTATGAGGCCCCGGGGGAGGAGCAATCAGCCCCAGCATTTT,CASSMRPRGRSNQPQHF,TRBJ1-5,17,-,TRBV19,-
TGTGCCAGCAGCCCTCCGGACAGCAACTATGGCTACACCTTC,CASSPPDSNYGYTF,TRBJ1-2,14,-,TRBV2,-
TGTGCCAGCAGACCTAGGGGGCTGAATTCACCCCTCCACTTT,CASRPRGLNSPLHF,TRBJ1-6,14,few,TRBV27,TRBD1
TGTGCCAGCAGCCAGCCGGGTCGCAGGATTTCAACCTACGAGCAGTACTTC,CASSQPGRRISTYEQYF,TRBJ2-7,17,-,TRBV11-2,-
TGTGCCAGCTCACCCTCCGGGACAGGGATCGATGGCTACACCTTC,CASSPSGTGIDGYTF,TRBJ1-2,15,-,TRBV18,TRBD1
TGTGCCAGCAGTTTATCAGGCAGGTGGCAGCCCCAGCATTTT,CASSLSGRWQPQHF,TRBJ1-5,14,-,TRBV28,-
TGTGCCAGCAGTCCGGCTAGCGGGACAAGGCCTTTGGCTTTCTTT,CASSPASGTRPLAFF,TRBJ1-1,15,-,TRBV28,-
TGTGCCAGCAGCTCGGTGAACACTGAAGCTTTCTTT,CASSSVNTEAFF,TRBJ1-1,12,-,TRBV5-4,-
TGTGCCACCAGTGATGTTGTCCCCGATACGCAGTATTTT,CATSDVVPDTQYF,TRBJ2-3,13,-,TRBV24-1,-
TGCGCCAGCAGCCAAGTAGGGACATACGTAGCTTTCTTT,CASSQVGTYVAFF,TRBJ1-1,13,-,TRBV4-1,-
TGTGCCAGTTCCGATTCTCAGCCCCAGCATTTT,CASSDSQPQHF,TRBJ1-5,11,-,TRBV19,-
TGTGCCAGCAGTTATTTTGGGGGATCCTACAATGAGCAGTTCTTC,CASSYFGGSYNEQFF,TRBJ2-1,15,-,TRBV11-2,-
TGTGCCAGCAGCTTGGAGGGCGCGGCGCGGGAGGGGGAGCAGTACTTC,CASSLEGAAREGEQYF,TRBJ2-7,16,-,TRBV7-9,TRBD2
TGTGCCAGTAGTATTCCGTATGCGAACACCGGGGAGCTGTTTTTT,CASSIPYANTGELFF,TRBJ2-2,15,-,TRBV19,-
TGTGCCAGCAGCTTGGTTGGAGGGGGCCGCGGCACTGAAGCTTTCTTT,CASSLVGGGRGTEAFF,TRBJ1-1,16,-,TRBV5-6,TRBD1
TGTGCCAGTAGTACGACGGGTGGAGGCAATCAGCCCCAGCATTTT,CASSTTGGGNQPQHF,TRBJ1-5,15,-,TRBV19,-
TGTGCCAGCCCGGACAGGGCGAACACTGAAGCTTTCTTT,CASPDRANTEAFF,TRBJ1-1,13,-,TRBV6-5,TRBD1
TGTGCCAGCAGTTTGGCAGGGGACACCGGGGAGCTGTTTTTT,CASSLAGDTGELFF,TRBJ2-2,14,-,TRBV7-9,-
TGCGCCAGCAGCTTGGCCAAAAGCGGGGGGACCCAAGAGACCCAGTACTTC,CASSLAKSGGTQETQYF,TRBJ2-5,17,-,TRBV5-1,TRBD2
TGCAGTGCTAGTAGCGGGTGGATCAATGAGCAGTTCTTC,CSASSGWINEQFF,TRBJ2-1,13,-,TRBV20-1,TRBD2
TGTGCCAGCAGGACCGGGACAGGGACCTACGAGCAGTACTTC,CASRTGTGTYEQYF,TRBJ2-7,14,-,TRBV27,TRBD1
TGTGCCAGTAGTACCGACAGAGACACTGAAGCTTTCTTT,CASSTDRDTEAFF,TRBJ1-1,13,-,TRBV19,-
TGCGCCAGCAGACACACAGGGGAGGAGAGAAACATTCAGTACTTC,CASRHTGEERNIQYF,TRBJ2-4,15,-,TRBV4-1,-
TGTGCCAGCAGTGAATTTCCAACTAATCAGCCCCAGCATTTT,CASSEFPTNQPQHF,TRBJ1-5,14,-,TRBV6-4,-
TGTGCCAGCAGTGGGGGGACAGGATACAATCAGCCCCAGCATTTT,CASSGGTGYNQPQHF,TRBJ1-5,15,-,TRBV2,TRBD1
TGTGCCTGGACGATATCTGGAAACACCATATATTTT,CAWTISGNTIYF,TRBJ1-3,12,-,TRBV30,-
TGTGCCAGCAGCGTAGGGGATTACCAGAGGGATCTGCAGTATTTT,CASSVGDYQRDLQYF,TRBJ2-3,15,-,TRBV9,-
TGTGCCAGCAGCCCCACGCGTCTCCCCTACAATGAGCAGTTCTTC,CASSPTRLPYNEQFF,TRBJ2-1,15,-,TRBV9,-
TGCGCCAGCAGCTTGGGCAGGGCCACAGATACGCAGTATTTT,CASSLGRATDTQYF,TRBJ2-3,14,-,TRBV5-1,-
TGTGCCATCCGCCCGGGGGCGGCCTCTGGAAACACCATATATTTT,CAIRPGAASGNTIYF,TRBJ1-3,15,-,TRBV10-3,-
TGTGCCAGCTCACCACCCGGGACTAGTTACAATGAGCAGTTCTTC,CASSPPGTSYNEQFF,TRBJ2-1,15,-,TRBV18,TRBD2
TGTGCCAGCAGCCACCCCCCCCATCACAATGAGCAGTTCTTC,CASSHPPHHNEQFF,TRBJ2-1,14,-,TRBV3-1/TRBV3-2,-
TGTGCCAGCAGCCTCCGACAGGGAGGCACTGAAGCTTTCTTT,CASSLRQGGTEAFF,TRBJ1-1,14,-,TRBV7-6,TRBD1